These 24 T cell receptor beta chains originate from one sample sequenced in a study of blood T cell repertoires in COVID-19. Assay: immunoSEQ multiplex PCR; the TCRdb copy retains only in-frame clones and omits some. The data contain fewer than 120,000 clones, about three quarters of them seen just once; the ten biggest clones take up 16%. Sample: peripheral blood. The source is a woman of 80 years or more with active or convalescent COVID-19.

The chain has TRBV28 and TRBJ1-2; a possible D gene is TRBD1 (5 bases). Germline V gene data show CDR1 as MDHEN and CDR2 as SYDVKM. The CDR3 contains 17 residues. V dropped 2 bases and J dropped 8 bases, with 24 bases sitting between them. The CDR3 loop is CASSLRYQLSGLGGYTF. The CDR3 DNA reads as TGTGCCAGCAGTTTACGTTATCAATTATCGGGACTGGGGGGCTACACCTTC.

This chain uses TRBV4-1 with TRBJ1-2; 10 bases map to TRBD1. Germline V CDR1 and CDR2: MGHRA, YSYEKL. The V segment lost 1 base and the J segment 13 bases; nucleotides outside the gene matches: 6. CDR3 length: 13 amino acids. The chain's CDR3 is CASSQVRQGAFTF. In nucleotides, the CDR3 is TGCGCCAGCAGCCAAGTGAGACAGGGGGCTTTCACCTTC.

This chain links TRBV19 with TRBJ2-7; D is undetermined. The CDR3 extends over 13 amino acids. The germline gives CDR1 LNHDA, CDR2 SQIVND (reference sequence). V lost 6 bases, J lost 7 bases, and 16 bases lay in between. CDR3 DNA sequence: TGTGCCAGTAGGAGAGGAGTCTCGGGTGAGCAGTACTTC. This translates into CASRRGVSGEQYF.

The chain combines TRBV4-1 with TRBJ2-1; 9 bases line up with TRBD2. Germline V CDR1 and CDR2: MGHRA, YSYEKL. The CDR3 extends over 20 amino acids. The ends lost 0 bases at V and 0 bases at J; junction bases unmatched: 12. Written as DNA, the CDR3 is TGCGCCAGCAGCCAAGATAATAGCGGGAGTCTCCTAAGCTCCTACAATGAGCAGTTCTTC. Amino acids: CASSQDNSGSLLSSYNEQFF.

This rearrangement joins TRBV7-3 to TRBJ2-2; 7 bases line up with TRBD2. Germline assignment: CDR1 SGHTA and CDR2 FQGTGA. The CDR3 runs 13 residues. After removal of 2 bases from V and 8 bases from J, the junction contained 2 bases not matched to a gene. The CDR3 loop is CASSLGREGELFF. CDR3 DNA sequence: TGTGCCAGCAGCTTAGGGAGGGAAGGGGAGCTGTTTTTT.

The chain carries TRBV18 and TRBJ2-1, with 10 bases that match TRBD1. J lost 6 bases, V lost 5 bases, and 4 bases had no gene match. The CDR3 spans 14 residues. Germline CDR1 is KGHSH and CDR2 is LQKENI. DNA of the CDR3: TGTGCCAGCTCAACCCGGACAGGGGGCAATGAGCAGTTCTTC. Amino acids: CASSTRTGGNEQFF.

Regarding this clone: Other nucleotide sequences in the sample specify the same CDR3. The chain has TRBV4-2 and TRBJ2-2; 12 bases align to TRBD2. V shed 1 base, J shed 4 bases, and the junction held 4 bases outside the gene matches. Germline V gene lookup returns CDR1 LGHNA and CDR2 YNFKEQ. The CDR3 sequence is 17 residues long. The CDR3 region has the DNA TGTGCCAGCAGCCAAGGACTAGCGGGAGAGGCCACCGGGGAGCTGTTTTTT. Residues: CASSQGLAGEATGELFF.

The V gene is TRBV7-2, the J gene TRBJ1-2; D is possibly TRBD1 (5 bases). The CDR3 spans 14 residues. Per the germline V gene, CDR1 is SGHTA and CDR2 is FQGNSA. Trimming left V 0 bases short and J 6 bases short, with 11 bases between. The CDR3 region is CASSLAPATDGYTF. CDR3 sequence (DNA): TGTGCCAGCAGCTTAGCCCCGGCGACAGATGGCTACACCTTC.

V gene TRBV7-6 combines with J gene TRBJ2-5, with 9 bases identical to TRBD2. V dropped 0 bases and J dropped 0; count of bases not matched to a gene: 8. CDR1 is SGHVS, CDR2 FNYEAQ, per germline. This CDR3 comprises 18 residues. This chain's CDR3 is CASSLAETSGAYQETQYF. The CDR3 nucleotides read TGTGCCAGCAGCTTAGCGGAGACTAGCGGAGCCTACCAAGAGACCCAGTACTTC.

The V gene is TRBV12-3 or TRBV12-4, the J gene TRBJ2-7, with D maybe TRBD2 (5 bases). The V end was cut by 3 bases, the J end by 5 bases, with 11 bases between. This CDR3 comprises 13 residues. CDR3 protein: CASSFGLGDEQYF. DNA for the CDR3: TGTGCCAGCAGTTTCGGACTGGGCGACGAGCAGTACTTC.

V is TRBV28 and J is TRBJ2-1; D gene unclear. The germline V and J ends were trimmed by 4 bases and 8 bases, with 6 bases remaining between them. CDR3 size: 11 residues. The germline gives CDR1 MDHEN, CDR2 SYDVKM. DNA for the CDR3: TGTGCCAGCAGTTATCGTCATGAGCAGTTCTTC. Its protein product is CASSYRHEQFF.

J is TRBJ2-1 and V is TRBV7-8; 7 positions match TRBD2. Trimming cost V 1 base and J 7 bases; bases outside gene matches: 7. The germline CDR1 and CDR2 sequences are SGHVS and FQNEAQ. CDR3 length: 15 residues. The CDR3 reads CASSLDRDYGNEQFF. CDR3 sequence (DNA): TGTGCCAGCAGCTTAGACCGGGACTATGGTAATGAGCAGTTCTTC.

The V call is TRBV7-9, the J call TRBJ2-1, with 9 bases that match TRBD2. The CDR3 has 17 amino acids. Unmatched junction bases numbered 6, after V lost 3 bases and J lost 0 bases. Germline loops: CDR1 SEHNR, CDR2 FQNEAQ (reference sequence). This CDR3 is CASSLPFSGSSYNEQFF. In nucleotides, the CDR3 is TGTGCCAGCAGCTTGCCCTTTAGCGGGAGCTCCTACAATGAGCAGTTCTTC.

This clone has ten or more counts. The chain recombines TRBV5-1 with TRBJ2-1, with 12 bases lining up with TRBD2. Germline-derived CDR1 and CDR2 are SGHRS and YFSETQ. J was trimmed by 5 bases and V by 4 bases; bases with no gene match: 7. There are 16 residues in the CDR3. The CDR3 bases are TGCGCCAGCAGCGAAAGACTAGCGGGAGAGGACAATGAGCAGTTCTTC. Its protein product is CASSERLAGEDNEQFF.

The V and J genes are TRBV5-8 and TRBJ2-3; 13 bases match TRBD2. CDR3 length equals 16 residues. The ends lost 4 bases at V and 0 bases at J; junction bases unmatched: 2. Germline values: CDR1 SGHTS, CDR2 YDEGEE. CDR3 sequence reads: CASSKGLAGSTDTQYF. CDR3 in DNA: TGTGCCAGCAGCAAGGGACTAGCGGGAAGCACAGATACGCAGTATTTT.

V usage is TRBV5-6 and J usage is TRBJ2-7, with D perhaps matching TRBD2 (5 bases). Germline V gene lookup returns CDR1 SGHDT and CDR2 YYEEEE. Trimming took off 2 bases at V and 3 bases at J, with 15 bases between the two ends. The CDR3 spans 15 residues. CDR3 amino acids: CASSFYTGINYEQYF. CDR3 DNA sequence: TGTGCCAGCAGCTTTTATACCGGGATAAACTACGAGCAGTACTTC. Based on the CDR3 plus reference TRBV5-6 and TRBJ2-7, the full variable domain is DAGVTQSPTHLIKTRGQQVTLRCSPKSGHDTVSWYQQALGQGPQFIFQYYEEEERQRGNFPDRFSGHQFPNYSSELNVNALLLGDSALYLCASSFYTGINYEQYFGPGTRLTVT.

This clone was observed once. The CDR3 protein is CASSFRTGELFF. In DNA, the CDR3 is TGTGCCAGCAGCTTCCGTACCGGGGAGCTGTTTTTT. This chain joins TRBV5-6 and TRBJ2-2; D is unresolved. The CDR3 totals 12 residues. The germline V gene has CDR1 SGHDT and CDR2 YYEEEE. V shed 2 bases and J shed 5 bases, with 4 bases lying between them.

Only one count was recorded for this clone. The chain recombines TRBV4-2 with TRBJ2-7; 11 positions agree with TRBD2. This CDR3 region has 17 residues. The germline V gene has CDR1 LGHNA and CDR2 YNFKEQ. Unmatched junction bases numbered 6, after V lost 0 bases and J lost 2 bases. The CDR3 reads CASSQDRLAGIPYEQYF. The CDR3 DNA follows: TGTGCCAGCAGCCAAGACCGACTAGCGGGGATCCCCTACGAGCAGTACTTC.

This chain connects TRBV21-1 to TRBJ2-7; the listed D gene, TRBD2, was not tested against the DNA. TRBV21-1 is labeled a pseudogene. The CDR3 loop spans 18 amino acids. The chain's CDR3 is CASSKEAGRLAVGYEQYF. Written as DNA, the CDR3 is TGTGCCAGCAGCAAAGAAGCGGGGCGACTAGCGGTGGGCTACGAGCAGTACTTC.

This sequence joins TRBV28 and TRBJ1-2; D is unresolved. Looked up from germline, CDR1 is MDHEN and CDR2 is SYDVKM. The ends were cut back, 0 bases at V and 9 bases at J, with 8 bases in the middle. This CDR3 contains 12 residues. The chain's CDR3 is CASSLWSNSYTF. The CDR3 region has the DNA TGTGCCAGCAGTTTATGGTCTAATAGCTACACCTTC.

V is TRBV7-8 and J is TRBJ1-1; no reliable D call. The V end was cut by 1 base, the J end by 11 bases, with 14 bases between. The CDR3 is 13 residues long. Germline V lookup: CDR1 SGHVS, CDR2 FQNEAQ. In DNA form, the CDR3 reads TGTGCCAGCAGCTTAGGTCCGGGAGTAGGGGCTTTCTTT. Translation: CASSLGPGVGAFF.

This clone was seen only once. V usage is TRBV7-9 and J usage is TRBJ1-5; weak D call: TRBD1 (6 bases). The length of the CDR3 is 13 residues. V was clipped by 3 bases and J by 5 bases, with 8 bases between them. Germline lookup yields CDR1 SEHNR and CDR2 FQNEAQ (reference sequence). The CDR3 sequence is CASSFSGDQPQHF. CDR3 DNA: TGTGCCAGCAGCTTCTCAGGGGATCAGCCCCAGCATTTT.

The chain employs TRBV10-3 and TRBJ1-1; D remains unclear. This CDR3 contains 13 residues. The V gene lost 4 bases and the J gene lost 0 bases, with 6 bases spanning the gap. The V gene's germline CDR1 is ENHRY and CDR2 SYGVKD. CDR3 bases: TGTGCCATCAGTGCTCAGATGAACACTGAAGCTTTCTTT. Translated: CAISAQMNTEAFF.

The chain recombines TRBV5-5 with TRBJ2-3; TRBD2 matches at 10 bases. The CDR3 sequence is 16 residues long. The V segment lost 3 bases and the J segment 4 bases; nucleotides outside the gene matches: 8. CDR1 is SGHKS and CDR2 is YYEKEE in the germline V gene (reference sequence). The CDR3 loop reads CASSSASGRRADTQYF. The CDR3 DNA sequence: TGTGCCAGCAGCTCGGCTAGCGGGAGACGGGCAGATACGCAGTATTTT.